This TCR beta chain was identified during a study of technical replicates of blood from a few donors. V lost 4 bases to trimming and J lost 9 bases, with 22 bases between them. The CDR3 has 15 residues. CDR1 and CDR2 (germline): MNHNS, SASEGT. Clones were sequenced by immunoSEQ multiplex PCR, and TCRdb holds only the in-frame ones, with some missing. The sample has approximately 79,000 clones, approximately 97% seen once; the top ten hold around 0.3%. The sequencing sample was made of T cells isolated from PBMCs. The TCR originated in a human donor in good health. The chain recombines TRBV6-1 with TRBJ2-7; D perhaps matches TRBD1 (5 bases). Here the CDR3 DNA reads TGTGCCAGCAGTGTCTCCCCCACGCAGGGAATCCGGCAGTACTTC. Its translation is CASSVSPTQGIRQYF.